Here is one T cell receptor beta chain with its context. This sample is drawn from a study of radiation and T cells in renal cell carcinoma. For the study at large: Nephrectomy followed 15 Gy stereotactic body radiation by 4 weeks.

Time point of the sample: baseline pretreatment blood. Treatment: 15 Gy SBRT to primary tumor, nephrectomy 4 weeks later. Radiation-treated patients gave blood at baseline, week 2 and week 4. This renal cell carcinoma was of the clear cell type. From germline, CDR1 is SGHRS and CDR2 YFSETQ. Deletions cut 3 bases from V and 8 bases from J, with 18 bases between. The CDR3 covers 16 residues. Sequencing used immunoSEQ multiplex PCR; TCRdb keeps in-frame clones, though not all of them. Of approximately 140,000 clones in the sample, roughly 83% were seen once. The TCR was taken from a woman aged 50 to 65 with renal cell carcinoma. The chain uses TRBV5-1 and TRBJ1-6; D is perhaps TRBD1 (5 bases). The source was blood, collected from a patient whose treatment included radiotherapy and nephrectomy. The CDR3 protein is CASSWTGGVGYSPLHF. In nucleotides, the CDR3 is TGCGCCAGCAGCTGGACTGGGGGTGTGGGATATTCACCCCTCCACTTT.